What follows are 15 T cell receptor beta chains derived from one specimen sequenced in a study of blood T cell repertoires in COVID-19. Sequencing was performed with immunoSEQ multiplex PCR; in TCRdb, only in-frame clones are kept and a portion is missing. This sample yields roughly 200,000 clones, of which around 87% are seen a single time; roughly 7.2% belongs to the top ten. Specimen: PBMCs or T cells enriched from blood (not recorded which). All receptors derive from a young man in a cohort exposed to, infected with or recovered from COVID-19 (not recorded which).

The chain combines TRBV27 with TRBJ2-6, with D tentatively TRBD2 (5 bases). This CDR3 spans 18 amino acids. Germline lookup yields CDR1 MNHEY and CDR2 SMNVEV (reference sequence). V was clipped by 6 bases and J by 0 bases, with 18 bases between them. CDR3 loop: CASSPRGLSNSGANVLTF. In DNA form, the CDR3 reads TGTGCCAGCAGCCCCCGCGGGCTCAGCAACTCTGGGGCCAACGTCCTGACTTTC.

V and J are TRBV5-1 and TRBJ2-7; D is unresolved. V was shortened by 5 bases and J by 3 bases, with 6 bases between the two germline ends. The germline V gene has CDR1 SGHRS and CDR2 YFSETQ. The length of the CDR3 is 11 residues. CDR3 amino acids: CASSSRYEQYF. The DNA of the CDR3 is TGCGCCAGCAGTAGCCGCTACGAGCAGTACTTC.

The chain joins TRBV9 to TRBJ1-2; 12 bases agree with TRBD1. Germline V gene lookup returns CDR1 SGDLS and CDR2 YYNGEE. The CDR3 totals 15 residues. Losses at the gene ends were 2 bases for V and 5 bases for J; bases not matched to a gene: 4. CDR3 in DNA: TGTGCCAGCAGCGTGGGGACAGGGGGCGGGTATGGCTACACCTTC. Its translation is CASSVGTGGGYGYTF.

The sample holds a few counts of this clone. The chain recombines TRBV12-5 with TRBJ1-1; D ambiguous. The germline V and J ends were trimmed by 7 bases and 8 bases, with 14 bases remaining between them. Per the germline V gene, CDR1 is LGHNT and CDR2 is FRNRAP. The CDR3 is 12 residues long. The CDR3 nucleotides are TGTGCTAGTGCACTCGTGGGCCGGGAAGCTTTCTTT. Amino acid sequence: CASALVGREAFF.

The CDR3 bases are TGTGCCAGCAGCTTAATCGGGACTAGCCCCTCAGATACGCAGTATTTT. This encodes CASSLIGTSPSDTQYF. The chain couples TRBV5-6 to TRBJ2-3; 9 positions agree with TRBD2. The CDR3 extends over 16 amino acids. V shed 2 bases and J 4 bases; nucleotides not matched to a gene: 8. CDR1 is SGHDT and CDR2 is YYEEEE in the germline V gene. Filled out from reference TRBV5-6 and TRBJ2-3, the complete variable domain reads DAGVTQSPTHLIKTRGQQVTLRCSPKSGHDTVSWYQQALGQGPQFIFQYYEEEERQRGNFPDRFSGHQFPNYSSELNVNALLLGDSALYLCASSLIGTSPSDTQYFGPGTRLTVL.

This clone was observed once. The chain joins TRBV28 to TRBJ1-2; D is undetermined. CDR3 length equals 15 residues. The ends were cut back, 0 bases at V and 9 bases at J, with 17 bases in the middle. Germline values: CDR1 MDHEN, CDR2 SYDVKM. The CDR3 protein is CASSLWRARVQSYTF. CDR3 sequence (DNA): TGTGCCAGCAGTTTATGGCGGGCCCGTGTTCAAAGCTACACCTTC.

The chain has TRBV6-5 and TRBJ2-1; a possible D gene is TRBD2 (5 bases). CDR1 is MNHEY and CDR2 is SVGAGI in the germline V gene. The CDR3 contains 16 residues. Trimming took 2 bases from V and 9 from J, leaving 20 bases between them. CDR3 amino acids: CASSYDHTRRLGEQFF. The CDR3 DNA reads TGTGCCAGCAGTTACGATCATACTAGAAGGCTGGGTGAGCAGTTCTTC.

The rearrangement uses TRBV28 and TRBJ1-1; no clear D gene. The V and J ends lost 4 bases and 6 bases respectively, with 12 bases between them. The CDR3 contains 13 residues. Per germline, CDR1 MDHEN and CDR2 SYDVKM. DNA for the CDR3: TGTGCCAGCAGTTCCTCGCTCGGGGCTGAAGCTTTCTTT. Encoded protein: CASSSSLGAEAFF.

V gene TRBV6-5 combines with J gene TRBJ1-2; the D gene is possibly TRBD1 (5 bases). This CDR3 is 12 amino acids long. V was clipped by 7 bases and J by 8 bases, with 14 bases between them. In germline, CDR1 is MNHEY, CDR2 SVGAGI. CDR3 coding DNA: TGTGCCAGCAAGTACCCGGGGGGAGGCTACACCTTC. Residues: CASKYPGGGYTF.

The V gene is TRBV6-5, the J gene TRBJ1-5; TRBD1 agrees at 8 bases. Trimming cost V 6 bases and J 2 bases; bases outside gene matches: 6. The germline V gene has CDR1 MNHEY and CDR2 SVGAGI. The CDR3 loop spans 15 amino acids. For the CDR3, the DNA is TGTGCCAGCAGGATAGACAGGGGCGGCAATCAGCCCCAGCATTTT. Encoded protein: CASRIDRGGNQPQHF.

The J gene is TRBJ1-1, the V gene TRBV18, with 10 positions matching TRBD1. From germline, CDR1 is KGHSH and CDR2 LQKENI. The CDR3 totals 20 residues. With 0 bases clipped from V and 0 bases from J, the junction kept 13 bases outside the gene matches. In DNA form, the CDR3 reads TGTGCCAGCTCACCACCTAGACAGGGGGCGGAAAAAACCATGAACACTGAAGCTTTCTTT. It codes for CASSPPRQGAEKTMNTEAFF.

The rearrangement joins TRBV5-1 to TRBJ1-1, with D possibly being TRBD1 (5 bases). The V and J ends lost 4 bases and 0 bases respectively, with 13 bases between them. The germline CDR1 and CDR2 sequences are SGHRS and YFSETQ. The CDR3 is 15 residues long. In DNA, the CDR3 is TGCGCCAGCAGCGGCAGACAGTTGATGAACACTGAAGCTTTCTTT. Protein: CASSGRQLMNTEAFF.

The CDR3 DNA sequence: TGTGCCAGCAGCTCACCTCGGTACAGATTGAACACTGAAGCTTTCTTT. Amino acids: CASSSPRYRLNTEAFF. The V and J genes are TRBV7-2 and TRBJ1-1; D call uncertain. V dropped 4 bases and J dropped 0 bases, with 15 bases sitting between them. This CDR3 has 16 residues. The germline V gene encodes CDR1 SGHTA and CDR2 FQGNSA. Looking up the rest from reference TRBV7-2 and TRBJ1-1 gives the full variable domain: GAGVSQSPSNKVTEKGKDVELRCDPISGHTALYWYRQSLGQGLEFLIYFQGNSAPDKSGLPSDRFSAERTGGSVSTLTIQRTQQEDSAVYLCASSSPRYRLNTEAFFGQGTRLTVV.

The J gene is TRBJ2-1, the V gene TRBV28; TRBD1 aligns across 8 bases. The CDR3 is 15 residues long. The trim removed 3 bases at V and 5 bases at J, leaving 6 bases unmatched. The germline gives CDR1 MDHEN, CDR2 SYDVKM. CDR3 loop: CASSLVGQGDNEQFF. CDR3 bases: TGTGCCAGCAGTTTGGTCGGACAGGGTGACAATGAGCAGTTCTTC.

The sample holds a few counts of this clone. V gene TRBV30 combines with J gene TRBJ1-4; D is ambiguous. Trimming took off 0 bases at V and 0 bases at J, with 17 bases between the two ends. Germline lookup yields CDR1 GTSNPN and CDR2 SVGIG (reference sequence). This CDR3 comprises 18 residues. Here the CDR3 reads CAWSVRWNRLPTNEKLFF. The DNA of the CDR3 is TGTGCCTGGAGTGTACGGTGGAACAGATTACCAACTAATGAAAAACTGTTTTTT. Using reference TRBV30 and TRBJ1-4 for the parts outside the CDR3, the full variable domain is SQTIHQWPATLVQPVGSPLSLECTVEGTSNPNLYWYRQAAGRGLQLLFYSVGIGQISSEVPQNLSASRPQDRQFILSSKKLLLSDSGFYLCAWSVRWNRLPTNEKLFFGSGTQLSVL.